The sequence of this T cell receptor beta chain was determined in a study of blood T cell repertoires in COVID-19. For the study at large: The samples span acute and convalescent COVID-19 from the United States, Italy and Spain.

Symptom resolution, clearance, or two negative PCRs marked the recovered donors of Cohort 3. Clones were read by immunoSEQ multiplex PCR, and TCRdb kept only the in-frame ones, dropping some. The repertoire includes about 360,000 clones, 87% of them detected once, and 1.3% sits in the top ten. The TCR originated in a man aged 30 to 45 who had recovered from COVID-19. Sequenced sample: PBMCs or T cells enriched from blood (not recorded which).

DNA of the CDR3: TGTGCCAGCAGCCAAGGGGCGTATAGCAATCAGCCCCAGCATTTT. Protein sequence: CASSQGAYSNQPQHF. This chain links TRBV3-1 (or the pseudogene TRBV3-2) with TRBJ1-5; D call uncertain. Trimming removed 1 base from V and 0 bases from J, with 7 bases in between. The CDR3 extends over 15 amino acids. CDR1 is LGHDT and CDR2 is YNNKEL in the germline V gene (reference sequence).